The clone carrying this T cell receptor (beta chain) was seen a few times. Its antigen is undetermined. This entry comes from a study of cytomegalovirus exposure and HLA in healthy donors. PCR was performed using 60 Vbeta and 13 Jbeta primers. The data were produced by immunoSEQ multiplex PCR, yet TCRdb's version contains in-frame clones alone and is incomplete. The table shows roughly 100,000 clones, with roughly 13% occurring only once. Findings and caveats of the study: Associated with HLA alleles at 0.05 false discovery rate in a later analysis were around 15,000 TCR beta sequences.

The CDR3 has 16 amino acids. Germline CDR1 LGHNA, CDR2 YNFKEQ. Unmatched junction bases numbered 6, after V lost 0 bases and J lost 6 bases. The specimen was PBMCs. The clonotype comes from a man aged 40-55 years in good health and CMV-seropositive. The chain recombines TRBV4-2 with TRBJ2-3; TRBD2 agrees at 10 bases. The CDR3, as DNA: TGTGCCAGCAGCCAAGACTCAAGCGGGAGGGGGGATACGCAGTATTTT. It codes for CASSQDSSGRGDTQYF.